Presented here are 12 T cell receptor beta chains from one specimen sequenced in a study of blood T cell repertoires in COVID-19. Produced via immunoSEQ multiplex PCR; TCRdb's table is partial and in-frame only. The data show some 190,000 clones, about 88% seen once. Sequencing was done on a sample of peripheral blood. The receptor source for this set is a woman aged 40 to 49 who had recovered from COVID-19.

The V gene is TRBV5-1, the J gene TRBJ2-7; 7 bases are a match to TRBD2. The CDR3 spans 15 residues. V trimming: 4 bases; J trimming: 12 bases; junction bases outside the gene matches: 19. Germline-derived CDR1 and CDR2 are SGHRS and YFSETQ. The CDR3 here is CASSPGGRLELSPYF. CDR3 DNA sequence: TGCGCCAGCAGCCCGGGAGGCAGACTAGAGCTTTCGCCGTACTTC.

This chain links TRBV3-1 (or the pseudogene TRBV3-2) with TRBJ2-5; TRBD1 is a possible D gene (6 bases). Trimming shortened V by 1 base and J by 5 bases, and 14 bases separated the two germline ends. The CDR3 consists of 15 residues. The germline gives CDR1 LGHDT, CDR2 YNNKEL (reference sequence). CDR3 sequence reads: CASSQVRGYRETQYF. DNA of the CDR3: TGTGCCAGCAGCCAAGTGAGGGGGTATAGGGAGACCCAGTACTTC.

The chain links TRBV7-3 to TRBJ2-1; 7 bases line up with TRBD2. This CDR3 contains 15 residues. J was trimmed by 1 base and V by 5 bases; bases with no gene match: 5. Germline CDR1 SGHTA, CDR2 FQGTGA. The CDR3 region is CASSPTSVSYNEQFF. CDR3 in DNA: TGTGCCAGCAGCCCCACTAGCGTATCCTACAATGAGCAGTTCTTC.

The chain uses TRBV10-3 and TRBJ2-1; TRBD2 matches 7 bases. V shed 6 bases, J shed 0 bases, and the junction held 2 bases outside the gene matches. CDR3 length: 14 amino acids. Germline V gives CDR1 ENHRY, CDR2 SYGVKD. CDR3 nucleotide sequence: TGTGCCATCAGCCTAGCGGCCTCCTACAATGAGCAGTTCTTC. Amino acids: CAISLAASYNEQFF.

The chain links TRBV6-4 to TRBJ1-1; a weak D match, TRBD1 (5 bases). V was pared by 8 bases and J by 11 bases, with 18 bases between. CDR3 length equals 12 residues. Germline-derived CDR1 and CDR2 are MRHNA and SNTAGT. The CDR3 DNA reads as TGTGCCAGCCGTGGGAGTTTACAGGAGGCTTTCTTT. This sequence encodes CASRGSLQEAFF.

The chain links TRBV20-1 to TRBJ1-4, with TRBD1 identical over 8 bases. This CDR3 is 14 amino acids long. Germline trimming cut 3 bases from V and 4 bases from J; bases unmatched to any gene: 4. Germline V gene data show CDR1 as DFQATT and CDR2 as SNEGSKA (reference sequence). The CDR3 loop is CSASTGQGNEKLFF. Written as DNA, the CDR3 is TGCAGTGCTAGTACCGGACAGGGTAATGAAAAACTGTTTTTT.

The chain recombines TRBV3-1 (or the pseudogene TRBV3-2) with TRBJ1-4; unclear D gene. Germline CDR1 is LGHDT and CDR2 is YNNKEL (reference sequence). This CDR3 has 14 amino acids. V was pared by 1 base and J by 4 bases, with 7 bases between. CDR3 protein: CASSQGYSNEKLFF. The CDR3 bases are TGTGCCAGCAGCCAAGGCTACAGTAATGAAAAACTGTTTTTT.

J is TRBJ2-3 and V is TRBV19, with 8 bases fitting TRBD1. Germline trimming cut 2 bases from V and 1 base from J; bases unmatched to any gene: 2. Germline values: CDR1 LNHDA, CDR2 SQIVND (reference sequence). The CDR3 loop spans 15 amino acids. The DNA for the CDR3 is TGTGCCAGTAGTATAATGGGACAGGGCACAGATACGCAGTATTTT. This encodes CASSIMGQGTDTQYF.

The chain uses TRBV12-3 or TRBV12-4 and TRBJ1-1; unclear D gene. Trimming left V 6 bases short and J 1 base short, with 6 bases between. The CDR3 is made up of 12 amino acids. CDR3 sequence: CASSRENTEAFF. CDR3 sequence (DNA): TGTGCCAGCAGCCGAGAGAACACTGAAGCTTTCTTT.

With respect to this clone: Within the sample, other DNA sequences also encode this same CDR3. The chain couples TRBV19 to TRBJ1-1; the D gene is possibly TRBD1 (5 bases). V lost 2 bases and J lost 2, with 9 bases in between. CDR1 and CDR2 from the germline V gene are LNHDA and SQIVND (reference sequence). The CDR3 runs to 14 residues. CDR3 DNA sequence: TGTGCCAGTAGTATAACAGGATTAAACACTGAAGCTTTCTTT. Residues: CASSITGLNTEAFF.

V is TRBV19 and J is TRBJ2-1; TRBD2 matches 9 bases. The CDR3 loop spans 19 amino acids. The germline V gene encodes CDR1 LNHDA and CDR2 SQIVND (reference sequence). Trimming at V came to 9 bases and at J to 4 bases, leaving 22 bases not matched to a gene. The CDR3 bases are TGTGCCAGCTCCCCGACAGGTTCGCCGCTAGCGGGGTTTTACAATGAGCAGTTCTTC. This encodes CASSPTGSPLAGFYNEQFF.

This chain connects TRBV24-1 to TRBJ2-3; 9 bases line up with TRBD2. The CDR3 runs 16 residues. Trimming at V came to 4 bases and at J to 0 bases, leaving 4 bases not matched to a gene. From germline, CDR1 is KGHDR and CDR2 SFDVKD. CDR3 nucleotide sequence: TGTGCCACCAGTGACCCCGGGACTAGCAGCACAGATACGCAGTATTTT. This codes for CATSDPGTSSTDTQYF.